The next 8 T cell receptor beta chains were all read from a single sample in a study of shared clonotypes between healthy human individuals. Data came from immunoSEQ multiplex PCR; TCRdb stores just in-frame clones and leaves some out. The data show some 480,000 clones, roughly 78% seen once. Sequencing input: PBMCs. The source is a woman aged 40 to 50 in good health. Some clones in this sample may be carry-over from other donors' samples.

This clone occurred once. The CDR3 region is CASSLFTGEGDTQYF. Written as DNA, the CDR3 is TGTGCCAGCAGCTTATTTACAGGGGAGGGAGATACGCAGTATTTT. This sequence joins TRBV7-2 and TRBJ2-3; D may match TRBD1 or TRBD2 (7 bases each). Trimming took 2 bases from V and 5 from J, leaving 14 bases between them. CDR1 and CDR2 from the germline V gene are SGHTA and FQGNSA. The CDR3 runs 15 residues.

CDR3 DNA sequence: TGTGCCAGCAGCCCCCGGGGAACAACTATGGGCTACACCTTC. This gives the protein CASSPRGTTMGYTF. The chain carries TRBV7-8 and TRBJ1-2; D gene uncertain. The CDR3 loop spans 14 amino acids. Trimming pared 5 bases from V and 8 bases from J, leaving 18 bases between. The germline gives CDR1 SGHVS, CDR2 FQNEAQ.

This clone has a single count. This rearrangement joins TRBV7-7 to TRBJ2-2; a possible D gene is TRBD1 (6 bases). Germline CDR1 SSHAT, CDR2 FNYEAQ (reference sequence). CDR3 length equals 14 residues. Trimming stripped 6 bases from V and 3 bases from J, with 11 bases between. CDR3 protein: CASRTDRYTGELFF. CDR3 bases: TGTGCCAGCAGGACGGACAGATACACCGGGGAGCTGTTTTTT. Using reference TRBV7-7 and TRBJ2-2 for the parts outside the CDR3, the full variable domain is GAGVSQSPRYKVTKRGQDVTLRCDPISSHATLYWYQQALGQGPEFLTYFNYEAQPDKSGLPSDRFSAERPEGSISTLTIQRTEQRDSAMYRCASRTDRYTGELFFGEGSRLTVL.

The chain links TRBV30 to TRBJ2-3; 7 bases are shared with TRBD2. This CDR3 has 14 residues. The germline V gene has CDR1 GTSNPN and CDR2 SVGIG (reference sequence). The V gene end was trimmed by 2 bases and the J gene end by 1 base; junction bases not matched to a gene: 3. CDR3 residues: CAWSRAGGTDTQYF. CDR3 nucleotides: TGTGCCTGGAGTAGGGCGGGGGGCACAGATACGCAGTATTTT.

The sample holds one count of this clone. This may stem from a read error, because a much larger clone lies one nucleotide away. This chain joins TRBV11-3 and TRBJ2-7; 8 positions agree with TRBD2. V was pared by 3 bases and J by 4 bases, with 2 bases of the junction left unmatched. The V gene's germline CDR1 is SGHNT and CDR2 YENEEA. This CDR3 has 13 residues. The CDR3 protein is CASSFGREYEQYF. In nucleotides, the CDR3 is TGTGCCAGCAGCTTCGGGAGGGAATACGAGCAGTACTTC. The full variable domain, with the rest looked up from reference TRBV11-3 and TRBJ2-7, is EAGVVQSPRYKIIEKKQPVAFWCNPISGHNTLYWYLQNLGQGPELLIRYENEEAVDDSQLPKDRFSAERLKGVDSTLKIQPAELGDSAVYLCASSFGREYEQYFGPGTRLTVT.

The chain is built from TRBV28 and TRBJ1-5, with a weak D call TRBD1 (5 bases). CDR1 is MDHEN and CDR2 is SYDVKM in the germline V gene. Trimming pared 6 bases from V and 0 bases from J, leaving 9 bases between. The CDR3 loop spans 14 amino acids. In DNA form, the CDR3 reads TGTGCCAGCAGACAGGAAACTAGCAATCAGCCCCAGCATTTT. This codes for CASRQETSNQPQHF. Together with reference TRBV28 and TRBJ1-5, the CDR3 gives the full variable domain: DVKVTQSSRYLVKRTGEKVFLECVQDMDHENMFWYRQDPGLGLRLIYFSYDVKMKEKGDIPEGYSVSREKKERFSLILESASTNQTSMYLCASRQETSNQPQHFGDGTRLSIL.

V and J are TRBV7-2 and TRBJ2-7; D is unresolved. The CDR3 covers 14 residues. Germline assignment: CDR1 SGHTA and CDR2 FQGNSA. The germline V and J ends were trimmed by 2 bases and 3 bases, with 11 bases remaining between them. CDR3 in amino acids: CASSLRGDGYEQYF. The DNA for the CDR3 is TGTGCCAGCAGCTTACGTGGCGACGGCTACGAGCAGTACTTC.

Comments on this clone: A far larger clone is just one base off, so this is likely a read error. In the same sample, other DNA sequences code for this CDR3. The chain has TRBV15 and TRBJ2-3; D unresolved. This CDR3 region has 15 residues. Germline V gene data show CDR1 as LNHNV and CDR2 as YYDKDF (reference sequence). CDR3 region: CATSPFGGATDTQYF. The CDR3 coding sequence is TGTGCCACCAGCCCTTTTGGCGGAGCCACAGATACGCAGTACTTT.